Listed here are 5 T cell receptor beta chains from one sample, sequenced in a study of T cell changes during pregnancy in multiple sclerosis. Assay used: immunoSEQ multiplex PCR; TCRdb lists only in-frame clones, some missing. Of 100,000 or so clones in the sample, approximately 95% are singletons; the top ten hold 1.5% to 2%. The sequencing used peripheral blood, collected after pregnancy. These receptor sequences come from a female donor in good health, enrolled as a control in a pregnancy study.

The chain couples TRBV18 to TRBJ2-7; TRBD2 aligns across 7 bases. Looked up from germline, CDR1 is KGHSH and CDR2 is LQKENI. Trimming cost V 5 bases and J 0 bases; bases outside gene matches: 7. The CDR3 has 15 amino acids. The CDR3 sequence is CASSSPGRPSYEQYF. The CDR3 coding sequence is TGTGCCAGCTCATCCCCCGGGAGGCCCTCCTACGAGCAGTACTTC.

The chain combines TRBV5-4 with TRBJ2-3; 11 bases match TRBD2. V was pared by 4 bases and J by 2 bases, with 6 bases of the junction left unmatched. This CDR3 contains 16 residues. CDR1 SGHNT and CDR2 YYREEE come from the germline V gene (reference sequence). The CDR3 is CASSKRLAGSTDTQYF. The CDR3, as DNA: TGTGCCAGCAGCAAGCGACTAGCGGGATCCACAGATACGCAGTATTTT.

V usage is TRBV5-5 and J usage is TRBJ1-5, with D perhaps TRBD1 (5 bases). The germline V and J ends were trimmed by 4 bases and 4 bases, with 12 bases remaining between them. The length of the CDR3 is 14 residues. CDR1 is SGHKS and CDR2 is YYEKEE in the germline V gene (reference sequence). Written as DNA, the CDR3 is TGTGCCAGCAGCCCACGGGCAGGGAATCAGCCCCAGCATTTT. This translates into CASSPRAGNQPQHF. The whole variable domain, remainder taken from reference TRBV5-5 and TRBJ1-5, is DAGVTQSPTHLIKTRGQQVTLRCSPISGHKSVSWYQQVLGQGPQFIFQYYEKEERGRGNFPDRFSARQFPNYSSELNVNALLLGDSALYLCASSPRAGNQPQHFGDGTRLSIL.

This clone has more than one count but fewer than ten. This chain connects TRBV7-9 to TRBJ1-1; D might be TRBD1 (6 bases). CDR1 SEHNR and CDR2 FQNEAQ come from the germline V gene (reference sequence). Trimming left V 5 bases short and J 4 bases short, with 14 bases between. This CDR3 contains 14 residues. In DNA, the CDR3 is TGTGCCAGCAGCACAGGGCAGGGATCCACTGAAGCTTTCTTT. Its translation: CASSTGQGSTEAFF. Using reference TRBV7-9 and TRBJ1-1 for the parts outside the CDR3, the full variable domain is DTGVSQNPRHKITKRGQNVTFRCDPISEHNRLYWYRQTLGQGPEFLTYFQNEAQLEKSRLLSDRFSAERPKGSFSTLEIQRTEQGDSAMYLCASSTGQGSTEAFFGQGTRLTVV.

The chain combines TRBV7-8 with TRBJ2-2; D possibly corresponds to TRBD1 (6 bases). Trimming pared 1 base from V and 1 base from J, leaving 7 bases between. Germline V CDR1 and CDR2: SGHVS, FQNEAQ. The CDR3 loop spans 15 amino acids. CDR3 nucleotide sequence: TGTGCCAGCAGCTTAGTAGGGGGGAACACCGGGGAGCTGTTTTTT. It encodes CASSLVGGNTGELFF.